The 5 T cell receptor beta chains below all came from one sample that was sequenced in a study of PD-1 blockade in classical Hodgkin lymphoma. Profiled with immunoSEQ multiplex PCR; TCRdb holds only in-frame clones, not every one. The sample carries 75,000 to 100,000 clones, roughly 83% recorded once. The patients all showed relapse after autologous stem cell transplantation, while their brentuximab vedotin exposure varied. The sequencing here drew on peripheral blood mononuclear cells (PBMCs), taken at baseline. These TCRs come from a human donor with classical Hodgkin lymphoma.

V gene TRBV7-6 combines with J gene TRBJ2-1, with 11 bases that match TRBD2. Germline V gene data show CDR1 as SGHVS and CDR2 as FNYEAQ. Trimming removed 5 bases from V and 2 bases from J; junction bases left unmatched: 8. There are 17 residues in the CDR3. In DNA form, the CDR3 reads TGTGCCAGCAGCCCGCGGACTAGCGGGTCGGCCTACAATGAGCAGTTCTTC. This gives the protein CASSPRTSGSAYNEQFF.

DNA of the CDR3: TGTGCCAGCAGTAGCCTCGCAGGGGATGAGCAGTTCTTC. This codes for CASSSLAGDEQFF. The chain is built from TRBV6-1 and TRBJ2-1; TRBD1 might be the D (6 bases). Germline values: CDR1 MNHNS, CDR2 SASEGT. Deletions cut 5 bases from V and 8 bases from J, with 13 bases between. The CDR3 loop spans 13 amino acids.

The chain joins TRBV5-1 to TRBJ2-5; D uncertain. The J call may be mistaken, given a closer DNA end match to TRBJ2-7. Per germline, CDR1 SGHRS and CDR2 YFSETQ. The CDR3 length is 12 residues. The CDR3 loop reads CASSLVADEQYF. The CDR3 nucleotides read TGCGCCAGCAGCTTGGTGGCGGACGAGCAGTACTTC.

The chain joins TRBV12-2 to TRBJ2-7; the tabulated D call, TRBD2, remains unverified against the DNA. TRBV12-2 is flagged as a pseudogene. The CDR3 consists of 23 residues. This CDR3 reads CASRLARDRGRSVAGDGSYEQYF. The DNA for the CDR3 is TGTGCAAGTCGCTTAGCAAGGGACAGGGGTCGGTCGGTAGCGGGAGATGGCTCCTACGAGCAGTACTTC.

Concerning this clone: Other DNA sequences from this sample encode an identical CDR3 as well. This CDR3 is CASSYSGLAGEQYF. The CDR3 DNA is TGTGCCAGCAGTTACTCTGGACTAGCGGGAGAGCAGTACTTC. This chain uses TRBV6-5 with TRBJ2-7; 12 bases fit TRBD2. The CDR3 extends over 14 amino acids. With 0 bases clipped from V and 7 bases from J, the junction kept 1 base outside the gene matches. Germline V gene sequence: CDR1 MNHEY, CDR2 SVGAGI.